The clone carrying this T cell receptor beta chain was observed at least ten times. Sample time point: persistent/refractory GD, antithyroid drugs over 5 years with positive TRAb. Scientists built the TCR library using RNA that was extracted from PBMCs. From an endocrinology department in Xi'an, China, came the patients. Construction of TCR beta libraries relied on iRepertoire HTBI primers and on Arm-PCR targeting CDR3 regions. Each CDR3 protein is one row after TCRdb ran MiXCR on the multiplex PCR reads. The top ten hold around 26% of the sample, which has 420,000 or so distinct CDR3 sequences, about a quarter seen once. V dropped 3 bases and J dropped 5 bases, with 19 bases sitting between them. In germline, CDR1 is MDHEN, CDR2 SYDVKM. This CDR3 comprises 16 residues. This entry comes from a study of regulatory T cells in long-lasting Graves disease.

This TCR was sampled from a female donor with Graves disease. This chain joins TRBV28 and TRBJ1-1, with D perhaps matching TRBD1 (5 bases). The sequenced sample was peripheral blood mononuclear cells (PBMCs), obtained when the disease was refractory, from a patient treated with antithyroid drugs. This chain's CDR3 is CASSFNGGEVRTEAFF. The CDR3 DNA is TGTGCCAGCAGTTTTAATGGGGGTGAGGTGAGGACTGAAGCTTTCTTT.